One and the same sample provided the 25 T cell receptor beta chains below, sequenced in a study of PD-1 blockade in mismatch repair-deficient tumors. The repertoire was sequenced with immunoSEQ multiplex PCR; TCRdb's copy has only in-frame clones and lacks some. The table lists around 40,000 clones, about 88% of them singletons. This sample comprised peripheral blood, obtained around 76 weeks after starting pembrolizumab. The receptors come from an adult with mismatch repair-deficient cancer.

This clone was observed a single time. J is TRBJ2-3 and V is TRBV27; the D is unclear. Per the germline V gene, CDR1 is MNHEY and CDR2 is SMNVEV (reference sequence). V dropped 6 bases and J dropped 2 bases, with 9 bases sitting between them. The CDR3 spans 13 residues. The CDR3 bases are TGTGCCAGCAGGAAGGCCGACACAGATACGCAGTATTTT. Residues: CASRKADTDTQYF.

The V call is TRBV14, the J call TRBJ2-5; unclear D gene. The assigned J gene may be wrong: the sequence end matches TRBJ2-7 better. Looked up from germline, CDR1 is SGHDN and CDR2 is FVKESK. CDR3 length: 15 amino acids. The CDR3 protein is CASSQVDAPFYEQYF. In nucleotides, the CDR3 is TGTGCCAGCAGCCAAGTGGATGCTCCCTTCTACGAGCAGTACTTC.

This clone has just a few counts. The J gene is TRBJ2-7, the V gene TRBV27; D is unresolved. Trimming stripped 1 base from V and 6 bases from J, with 10 bases between. Looked up from germline, CDR1 is MNHEY and CDR2 is SMNVEV (reference sequence). The CDR3 contains 13 residues. DNA of the CDR3: TGTGCCAGCAGTTTATATGGGCAGCGCGAGCAGTACTTC. Translation: CASSLYGQREQYF.

The CDR3 bases are TGCGCCAGCAGCTTGGTACAGGGGAGCACCGGGGAGCTGTTTTTT. Translating it yields CASSLVQGSTGELFF. V usage is TRBV5-1 and J usage is TRBJ2-2, with TRBD1 matching over 7 bases. This CDR3 contains 15 residues. The J segment lost 4 bases and the V segment lost 0 bases, leaving 3 bases of the junction unmatched. The germline gives CDR1 SGHRS, CDR2 YFSETQ.

This chain joins TRBV7-6 and TRBJ2-7, with 7 bases aligning to TRBD1. V trimming: 5 bases; J trimming: 0 bases; junction bases outside the gene matches: 4. The CDR3 is 14 amino acids. Germline CDR1 reads SGHVS; CDR2 reads FNYEAQ. CDR3 residues: CASSIYRGSYEQYF. CDR3 coding DNA: TGTGCCAGCAGCATTTACAGGGGCTCCTACGAGCAGTACTTC.

The chain carries TRBV6-5 and TRBJ1-2, with D perhaps TRBD1 (6 bases). The CDR3 is 14 amino acids. From germline, CDR1 is MNHEY and CDR2 SVGAGI. The ends were cut back, 3 bases at V and 7 bases at J, with 15 bases in the middle. CDR3 in amino acids: CASSYVGGVGGYTF. The CDR3 DNA follows: TGTGCCAGCAGTTATGTCGGGGGCGTAGGTGGCTACACCTTC.

The chain carries TRBV19 and TRBJ2-5; D not certain. V lost 3 bases, J lost 2 bases, and 16 bases lay in between. CDR1 is LNHDA and CDR2 is SQIVND in the germline V gene (reference sequence). CDR3 length equals 16 residues. CDR3 in DNA: TGTGCCAGTAGTATGATGTACGGGCGACGACAAGAGACCCAGTACTTC. Encoded protein: CASSMMYGRRQETQYF.

V and J are TRBV5-1 and TRBJ2-2; D not resolved. Trimming pared 1 base from V and 5 bases from J, leaving 9 bases between. The CDR3 has 14 amino acids. Germline lookup yields CDR1 SGHRS and CDR2 YFSETQ. This CDR3 reads CASSLRLETGELFF. The CDR3 region has the DNA TGCGCCAGCAGCTTGAGGCTGGAAACCGGGGAGCTGTTTTTT.

The chain couples TRBV30 to TRBJ1-4; D remains ambiguous. The V end lost 2 bases, the J end lost 8 bases, and 12 bases lay between the germline ends. Per germline, CDR1 GTSNPN and CDR2 SVGIG (reference sequence). The length of the CDR3 is 13 residues. DNA for the CDR3: TGTGCCTGGAGTCTAGGGATACACGAAAAACTGTTTTTT. Its translation: CAWSLGIHEKLFF. The full variable domain, rest sourced from reference TRBV30 and TRBJ1-4, is SQTIHQWPATLVQPVGSPLSLECTVEGTSNPNLYWYRQAAGRGLQLLFYSVGIGQISSEVPQNLSASRPQDRQFILSSKKLLLSDSGFYLCAWSLGIHEKLFFGSGTQLSVL.

The rearrangement links TRBV28 to TRBJ1-5, with D possibly being TRBD1 (5 bases). The ends were cut back, 3 bases at V and 2 bases at J, with 14 bases in the middle. Germline-derived CDR1 and CDR2 are MDHEN and SYDVKM. The CDR3 covers 16 residues. The CDR3: CASSLQFPGRNQPQHF. The CDR3 DNA reads TGTGCCAGCAGTTTGCAGTTCCCGGGACGCAATCAGCCCCAGCATTTT.

This clone was detected only once. The chain is built from TRBV27 and TRBJ1-1; weak D call: TRBD1 (6 bases). This CDR3 spans 13 amino acids. CDR1 MNHEY and CDR2 SMNVEV come from the germline V gene (reference sequence). V was trimmed by 5 bases and J by 7 bases, leaving 14 bases between them. The CDR3 DNA sequence: TGTGCCAGCAGTCCCGTAACAGGGCATGAAGCTTTCTTT. Encoded protein: CASSPVTGHEAFF.

The chain couples TRBV19 to TRBJ2-3, with 11 nucleotides matching TRBD2. Germline V gene lookup returns CDR1 LNHDA and CDR2 SQIVND (reference sequence). CDR3 length: 16 residues. V was clipped by 6 bases and J by 1 base; unmatched bases: 6. The CDR3 loop is CASRSIAGGGTDTQYF. The CDR3, as DNA: TGTGCCAGTAGAAGTATAGCGGGAGGGGGCACAGATACGCAGTATTTT.

The chain couples TRBV18 to TRBJ1-1; D perhaps matches TRBD1 (5 bases). Between the trimmed V and J ends, which lost 0 bases and 1 base, there was a span of 9 bases. The CDR3 contains 15 residues. Germline CDR1 is KGHSH and CDR2 is LQKENI. CDR3 sequence: CASSPPGPTNTEAFF. The DNA for the CDR3 is TGTGCCAGCTCACCACCGGGACCGACGAACACTGAAGCTTTCTTT.

The V and J genes are TRBV4-3 and TRBJ1-3, with D uncertain. V shed 0 bases and J shed 0 bases, with 9 bases lying between them. CDR1 and CDR2 (germline): LGHNA, YSLEER. The CDR3 loop spans 16 amino acids. The CDR3 protein is CASSQDRTGSGNTIYF. CDR3 sequence (DNA): TGCGCCAGCAGCCAAGATAGGACCGGCTCTGGAAACACCATATATTTT.

This chain uses TRBV27 with TRBJ2-7, with 14 bases matching TRBD2. The CDR3 is made up of 16 amino acids. Germline V gene sequence: CDR1 MNHEY, CDR2 SMNVEV (reference sequence). The V and J ends lost 5 bases and 4 bases, in that order; junction bases with no gene match: 7. CDR3: CASSQTSGRASYEQYF. The CDR3 nucleotides are TGTGCCAGCAGTCAGACTAGCGGGAGGGCCTCGTACGAGCAGTACTTC.

The rearrangement uses TRBV7-8 and TRBJ1-5; D not certain. Germline V gene lookup returns CDR1 SGHVS and CDR2 FQNEAQ. CDR3 length equals 15 residues. Between the trimmed V and J ends, which lost 5 bases and 2 bases, there was a span of 13 bases. This CDR3 is CASSPYQERNQPQHF. The CDR3 DNA reads TGTGCCAGCAGCCCGTACCAGGAGCGCAATCAGCCCCAGCATTTT.

The CDR3, as DNA: TGTGCCAGCAGCATCCAAGGGCGGGAGGGCCCCCAGTACTTC. Its translation is CASSIQGREGPQYF. The rearrangement uses TRBV9 and TRBJ2-5; 9 bases are a match to TRBD2. The CDR3 consists of 14 residues. The V segment lost 4 bases and the J segment 9 bases; nucleotides outside the gene matches: 10. Germline CDR1 SGDLS, CDR2 YYNGEE.

This rearrangement joins TRBV30 to TRBJ2-1, with D uncertain. The ends were cut back, 4 bases at V and 7 bases at J, with 11 bases in the middle. CDR1 is GTSNPN, CDR2 SVGIG, per germline (reference sequence). The CDR3 is made up of 12 amino acids. CDR3 residues: CAWMLWGNEQFF. The DNA of the CDR3 is TGTGCCTGGATGTTGTGGGGAAATGAGCAGTTCTTC.

This sequence joins TRBV6-5 and TRBJ1-2; possible D gene TRBD1, 6 bases. Between the trimmed V and J ends, which lost 5 bases and 4 bases, there was a span of 11 bases. The CDR3 runs 13 residues. Germline CDR1 is MNHEY and CDR2 is SVGAGI. The CDR3 nucleotides read TGTGCCAGCAGTGCACAGGGTACCTATGGCTACACCTTC. This encodes CASSAQGTYGYTF.

The chain has TRBV5-8 and TRBJ2-7; 7 nucleotides agree with TRBD1. Trimming at V came to 3 bases and at J to 3 bases, leaving 9 bases not matched to a gene. The CDR3 sequence is 15 residues long. Germline values: CDR1 SGHTS, CDR2 YDEGEE. The CDR3 loop is CASSYEPGQHYEQYF. CDR3 DNA sequence: TGTGCCAGCAGCTACGAACCGGGACAGCACTACGAGCAGTACTTC.

The chain couples TRBV9 to TRBJ2-7, with 9 bases fitting TRBD2. This CDR3 is 15 amino acids long. J gave up 2 bases and V 4 bases, and 7 bases lay outside the gene matches. CDR1 and CDR2 (germline): SGDLS, YYNGEE. DNA of the CDR3: TGTGCCAGCAGCCCCCGTATAGCGGGAGCCTACGAGCAGTACTTC. It specifies CASSPRIAGAYEQYF.

J is TRBJ2-3 and V is TRBV10-1; no reliable D call. With 0 bases removed from V and 1 base from J, the gap between germline ends came to 8 bases. Per the germline V gene, CDR1 is WNHNN and CDR2 is SYGVQD (reference sequence). The CDR3 length is 15 residues. The CDR3, as DNA: TGCGCCAGCAGTGAGTCGCGGTTCCGCACAGATACGCAGTATTTT. This codes for CASSESRFRTDTQYF.

V and J are TRBV19 and TRBJ2-3, with D possibly matching TRBD2 (5 bases). Germline V gene sequence: CDR1 LNHDA, CDR2 SQIVND (reference sequence). CDR3 length: 15 residues. Deletions cut 0 bases from V and 2 bases from J, with 9 bases between. The CDR3 is CASSIDGSDTDTQYF. The CDR3 DNA reads TGTGCCAGTAGTATAGATGGTAGCGACACAGATACGCAGTATTTT.

This chain joins TRBV27 and TRBJ2-7, with a weak D call TRBD1 (5 bases). Germline V gives CDR1 MNHEY, CDR2 SMNVEV (reference sequence). Trimming left V 10 bases short and J 6 bases short, with 19 bases between. The CDR3 is made up of 13 amino acids. CDR3 in amino acids: CATKGQGSREQYF. The CDR3, as DNA: TGTGCCACCAAGGGTCAGGGATCACGCGAGCAGTACTTC.

The chain uses TRBV7-8 and TRBJ1-1; TRBD1 is a possible D gene (5 bases). In germline, CDR1 is SGHVS, CDR2 FQNEAQ. This CDR3 has 15 amino acids. The germline V and J ends were trimmed by 6 bases and 4 bases, with 18 bases remaining between them. The CDR3 here is CASRLQGGGATEAFF. The CDR3 DNA reads TGTGCCAGCAGGCTCCAAGGTGGCGGGGCCACTGAAGCTTTCTTT. Full variable domain (outside the CDR3, taken from reference TRBV7-8 and TRBJ1-1): GAGVSQSPRYKVAKRGQDVALRCDPISGHVSLFWYQQALGQGPEFLTYFQNEAQLDKSGLPSDRFFAERPEGSVSTLKIQRTQQEDSAVYLCASRLQGGGATEAFFGQGTRLTVV.